A selection of T cell receptor beta chains follows, all from one sample in a study of spatial heterogeneity in lung cancer. TCRdb re-called the 5' RACE reads through MiXCR, storing one row per CDR3 protein. The sample gives 4,000 to 5,000 distinct CDR3 sequences, less than 15% of which show up once; around a tenth is in the top ten. The input for sequencing was lung tumor tissue, taken at surgery. Receptors originate from a female donor with early-stage non-small cell lung cancer. Each CDR3 is given with its conserved first and last residue. The order of the fields is CDR3 length, J gene, V gene, D gene, clone size, CDR3 DNA, CDR3 protein. The D gene is left open where the match is weak. Rows give clone size only sometimes, using once, few, many, or a class for an expanded clone.

>15|TRBJ1-5|TRBV20-1|NA|NA
TGCAGTGCTCCGGTGGCAGGGATAGCGGATCAGCCCCAGCATTTT
CSAPVAGIADQPQHF
>14|TRBJ2-5|TRBV20-1|TRBD1|many
TGCAGTGCTAGAGATGGACAGGGAGGTGAGACCCAGTACTTC
CSARDGQGGETQYF
>15|TRBJ2-7|TRBV11-1|TRBD2|medium-sized
TGTGCCAGCAGTATTTTGAGCGGGGGCTCCTACGAGCAGTACTTC
CASSILSGGSYEQYF
>14|TRBJ1-2|TRBV12-3/TRBV12-4|NA|medium-sized
TGTGCCAGCAGCCTAGACAGTAAGGCCTATGGCTACACCTTC
CASSLDSKAYGYTF
>14|TRBJ2-3|TRBV6-1|TRBD2|medium-sized
TGTGCCAGCAGTGGGCTAGCGGGGGCAGATACGCAGTATTTT
CASSGLAGADTQYF
>16|TRBJ2-3|TRBV2|NA|many
TGTGCCAGCACCCTATCGCGGCAGGAGACCACAGATACGCAGTATTTT
CASTLSRQETTDTQYF
>16|TRBJ2-3|TRBV6-1|NA|medium-sized
TGTGCCAGCGCCAGCCTCCTAGGGAGCCCAACAGATACGCAGTATTTT
CASASLLGSPTDTQYF
>13|TRBJ1-2|TRBV29-1|NA|NA
TGCAGCGTTGAGCAGGGTAGCCTCTATGGCTACACCTTC
CSVEQGSLYGYTF
>11|TRBJ1-2|TRBV18|NA|medium-sized
TGTGCCAGCTCACCCGACTATGGCTACACCTTC
CASSPDYGYTF
>14|TRBJ2-7|TRBV20-1|NA|NA
TGCAGTGCTAGTATCCCAGGCATCCTATCCGAGCAGTACTTC
CSASIPGILSEQYF
>16|TRBJ2-1|TRBV15|TRBD1|medium-sized
TGTGCCACCAGCAGAGATTTGCAGGGGGCGCGAAATGAGCAGTTCTTC
CATSRDLQGARNEQFF
>11|TRBJ2-7|TRBV28|NA|medium-sized
TGTGCCAGCAGGTACCGCTACGAGCAGTACTTC
CASRYRYEQYF
>12|TRBJ2-7|TRBV29-1|NA|many
TGCAGCGTGGCCCGGGACAATACCGAGCAGTACTTC
CSVARDNTEQYF
>13|TRBJ2-7|TRBV5-1|TRBD2|medium-sized
TGCGCCAGCAGCCCAGCGGGGGCCTACGAGCAGTACTTC
CASSPAGAYEQYF
>13|TRBJ1-1|TRBV10-1|NA|medium-sized
TGCGCCAGCAGCTCTAGCTCCAACACTGAAGCTTTCTTT
CASSSSSNTEAFF
>16|TRBJ2-3|TRBV4-2|NA|once
TGTGCCAGCAGCCAAGAGGCGCCACCGAGGGCAGATACGCAGTATTTT
CASSQEAPPRADTQYF
>15|TRBJ1-2|TRBV5-1|TRBD1|medium-sized
TGCGCCAGCAGCTTGTTACCAGGGGGAACCTATGGCTACACCTTC
CASSLLPGGTYGYTF
>14|TRBJ1-1|TRBV11-2|NA|medium-sized
TGTGCCAGCAGCTTAAGCCCAGGGAACACTGAAGCTTTCTTT
CASSLSPGNTEAFF
>14|TRBJ2-2|TRBV5-1|NA|many
TGCGCCAGCAGCTTCCAGGGGAACACCGGGGAGCTGTTTTTT
CASSFQGNTGELFF
>13|TRBJ1-3|TRBV20-1|NA|medium-sized
TGCAGTGCTAGAGACGCTACCGGAAACACCATATATTTT
CSARDATGNTIYF
>15|TRBJ2-7|TRBV2|TRBD1|NA
TGTGCCAGCAGTTTTGCCGGGACAGGGACCTACGAGCAGTACTTC
CASSFAGTGTYEQYF
>14|TRBJ2-3|TRBV5-4|TRBD2|medium-sized
TGTGCCAGCAGCTCGGGACTAGCACCAGATACGCAGTATTTT
CASSSGLAPDTQYF
>14|TRBJ2-6|TRBV19|NA|many
TGTGCCAGTAGTATAAGGTCTGGGGCCAACGTCCTGACTTTC
CASSIRSGANVLTF
>13|TRBJ2-3|TRBV29-1|NA|many
TGCAGCGTTCCCAGCCCCAGCACAGATACGCAGTATTTT
CSVPSPSTDTQYF